One sample yielded the 2 T cell receptor beta chains listed below, sequenced in a study of graft-versus-host responses after intestinal transplantation. What these receptors recognize is not known. The protocol was immunoSEQ multiplex PCR, while the TCRdb copy is restricted to in-frame clones and leaves out a portion. The sample gives about 110,000 clones, roughly 93% of which show up once; roughly 1.2% is in the top ten. The sequencing used unstimulated CD8+ T cells sorted from spleen or lymph node cells, collected before transplant. The receptors stem from a human donor who was the organ donor for an intestinal transplant.

Only a few counts were recorded for this clone. Compared with germline, one end of the junction differs, possibly owing to a read error. Here the CDR3 reads CASSLGNNRADF. CDR3 in DNA: TGTGCCAGCAGCTTAGGTAACAACAGGGCGGATTTT. The rearrangement links TRBV11-2 to TRBJ1-3; possible D gene TRBD1, 6 bases. Germline assignment: CDR1 SGHAT and CDR2 FQNNGV. CDR3 length: 12 residues.

The chain couples TRBV7-6 to TRBJ2-6, with D perhaps being TRBD1 or TRBD2 (5 bases each). The CDR3 is made up of 17 amino acids. Trimming took 5 bases from V and 0 from J, leaving 14 bases between them. In germline, CDR1 is SGHVS, CDR2 FNYEAQ. DNA for the CDR3: TGTGCCAGCAGCCGGGACCCCGTTTTCTCTGGGGCCAACGTCCTGACTTTC. Protein: CASSRDPVFSGANVLTF.